The 16 T cell receptor beta chains listed next were all sequenced from one sample in a study of cytomegalovirus exposure and HLA in healthy donors. Assay: immunoSEQ multiplex PCR; the TCRdb copy retains only in-frame clones and omits some. Among 65,000 to 95,000 clones listed, 80% to 95% were seen once. Sequencing input: PBMCs. These receptors were obtained from a woman aged 25 to 39 in good health and CMV-seronegative.

The gene calls are TRBV6-1 and TRBJ2-5, with 7 nucleotides matching TRBD2. The J segment lost 2 bases and the V segment lost 4 bases, leaving 7 bases of the junction unmatched. CDR1 is MNHNS and CDR2 is SASEGT in the germline V gene. There are 15 residues in the CDR3. CDR3 sequence (DNA): TGTGCCAGCAGTGGACCCGGGGGGTCGCAAGAGACCCAGTACTTC. Its protein is CASSGPGGSQETQYF.

V usage is TRBV6-6 and J usage is TRBJ1-1; D unclear. Looked up from germline, CDR1 is MNHNY and CDR2 is SVGAGI (reference sequence). V was pared by 8 bases and J by 7 bases, with 23 bases between. The CDR3 has 15 residues. The CDR3 reads CASVPSGVESLEAFF. CDR3 coding DNA: TGTGCCAGCGTACCCTCGGGTGTTGAGTCTCTTGAAGCTTTCTTT.

V gene TRBV30 combines with J gene TRBJ1-1, with unresolved D. The CDR3 has 11 residues. Trimming removed 4 bases at V and 10 bases at J, with 13 bases between. The germline V gene encodes CDR1 GTSNPN and CDR2 SVGIG (reference sequence). CDR3 amino acids: CAWIRVVRAFF. In DNA, the CDR3 is TGTGCCTGGATTCGAGTGGTACGAGCTTTCTTT.

The sample holds one count of this clone. The J gene is TRBJ1-1, the V gene TRBV12-5; maybe TRBD1 (6 bases). Trimming pared 7 bases from V and 0 bases from J, leaving 24 bases between. CDR1 and CDR2 from the germline V gene are LGHNT and FRNRAP. This CDR3 region has 18 residues. The CDR3 DNA reads TGTGCTAGTGCCGTACTCCGAGGGGGGGGCCTCATGAACACTGAAGCTTTCTTT. Encoded protein: CASAVLRGGGLMNTEAFF.

The chain combines TRBV11-2 with TRBJ2-1; D is undetermined. Germline CDR1 reads SGHAT; CDR2 reads FQNNGV. V lost 5 bases to trimming and J lost 1 base, with 12 bases between them. This CDR3 comprises 15 residues. CDR3: CASSPPEFSYNEQFF. In nucleotides, the CDR3 is TGTGCCAGCAGCCCCCCGGAGTTTTCCTACAATGAGCAGTTCTTC.

The chain carries TRBV11-2 and TRBJ1-3, with D unclear. Germline V CDR1 and CDR2: SGHAT, FQNNGV. Trimming removed 6 bases at V and 4 bases at J, with 19 bases between. The CDR3 has 16 amino acids. Here the CDR3 DNA reads TGTGCCAGCAGAATACACTCAGGAGGGCTCGGAAACACCATATATTTT. This gives the protein CASRIHSGGLGNTIYF.

V and J are TRBV5-4 and TRBJ2-3; 8 bases fit TRBD2. This CDR3 is built from 17 residues. With 0 bases clipped from V and 1 base from J, the junction kept 7 bases outside the gene matches. Germline V CDR1 and CDR2: SGHNT, YYREEE (reference sequence). In DNA form, the CDR3 reads TGTGCCAGCAGCTTGGCTAGTGAGCGGGGGCGCACAGATACGCAGTATTTT. Translating gives CASSLASERGRTDTQYF.

This chain uses TRBV28 with TRBJ2-3, with 9 bases that match TRBD1. The CDR3 runs 16 residues. The germline gives CDR1 MDHEN, CDR2 SYDVKM. V lost 6 bases to trimming and J lost 4 bases; unmatched junction nucleotides: 11. CDR3 sequence (DNA): TGTGCCAGCAGCATTCCGGGACAGGGTATCGCAGATACGCAGTATTTT. Translating gives CASSIPGQGIADTQYF.

CDR3 DNA: TGTGCCAGTAGTATAGACGGACTAGCGGGTTTCAATGAGCAGTTCTTC. Its translation is CASSIDGLAGFNEQFF. This chain links TRBV19 with TRBJ2-1, with TRBD2 matching 11 bases. The CDR3 loop spans 16 amino acids. Germline V gives CDR1 LNHDA, CDR2 SQIVND (reference sequence). The V and J ends lost 0 bases and 6 bases, in that order; junction bases with no gene match: 4.

The chain has TRBV28 and TRBJ1-1, with D maybe TRBD1 (6 bases). CDR3 size: 13 residues. V lost 6 bases, J lost 8 bases, and 16 bases lay in between. Germline CDR1 and CDR2: MDHEN and SYDVKM. CDR3 sequence: CASSMTNRAEAFF. The CDR3 bases are TGTGCCAGCAGCATGACGAACAGGGCCGAAGCTTTCTTT.

The chain recombines TRBV6-4 with TRBJ2-7; TRBD1 matches at 9 bases. From germline, CDR1 is MRHNA and CDR2 SNTAGT. The CDR3 sequence is 14 residues long. The V segment lost 5 bases and the J segment 6 bases; nucleotides outside the gene matches: 8. CDR3 loop: CASSPGQGSGEQYF. Written as DNA, the CDR3 is TGTGCCAGCAGTCCGGGACAGGGTTCTGGCGAGCAGTACTTC.

J is TRBJ2-5 and V is TRBV5-6, with D unclear. Trimming shortened V by 4 bases and J by 0 bases, and 10 bases separated the two germline ends. Germline V lookup: CDR1 SGHDT, CDR2 YYEEEE. CDR3 length: 14 amino acids. The CDR3 reads CASSELNYQETQYF. CDR3 nucleotides: TGTGCCAGCAGCGAGTTAAATTACCAAGAGACCCAGTACTTC.

This chain links TRBV19 with TRBJ1-2, with D tentatively TRBD1 (5 bases). V was pared by 3 bases and J by 2 bases, with 10 bases between. Germline V gives CDR1 LNHDA, CDR2 SQIVND (reference sequence). This CDR3 contains 14 residues. CDR3 protein: CASSIGAENYGYTF. The CDR3 DNA reads as TGTGCCAGTAGTATTGGGGCAGAGAACTATGGCTACACCTTC.

V gene TRBV5-1 combines with J gene TRBJ1-1; no firm D call. The germline V and J ends were trimmed by 2 bases and 3 bases, with 8 bases remaining between them. The CDR3 spans 13 residues. CDR1 is SGHRS, CDR2 YFSETQ, per germline. The CDR3 DNA sequence: TGCGCCAGCAGCTTAGCCCTAGACACTGAAGCTTTCTTT. The encoded protein is CASSLALDTEAFF.

V gene TRBV28 combines with J gene TRBJ1-5, with 7 bases lining up with TRBD1. The V segment lost 5 bases and the J segment 0 bases; nucleotides outside the gene matches: 7. The germline CDR1 and CDR2 sequences are MDHEN and SYDVKM. The CDR3 has 16 amino acids. CDR3 coding DNA: TGTGCCAGCAGTCCGATGACAGGGTTTAGCAATCAGCCCCAGCATTTT. It specifies CASSPMTGFSNQPQHF.

The genes are TRBV27 and TRBJ1-4, with D tentatively TRBD1 (5 bases). CDR3 size: 16 residues. Looked up from germline, CDR1 is MNHEY and CDR2 is SMNVEV (reference sequence). V gave up 7 bases and J gave up 4 bases, with 19 bases separating them. The DNA for the CDR3 is TGTGCCAGCACCTCGGGGCGGGACCGGAATAATGAAAAACTGTTTTTT. This translates into CASTSGRDRNNEKLFF.